The 28 T cell receptor beta chains in this list originate from one sample, sequenced in a study of cytomegalovirus exposure and HLA in healthy donors. PCR involved 60 Vbeta and 13 Jbeta primers. Assay used: immunoSEQ multiplex PCR; TCRdb lists only in-frame clones, some missing. The data show about 160,000 clones, roughly 79% seen once. The material sequenced was PBMCs. The receptors stem from a woman in her 50s in good health and CMV-seropositive.

The V gene is TRBV7-2, the J gene TRBJ1-4, with TRBD1 identical over 9 bases. The CDR3 is 14 amino acids. Germline-derived CDR1 and CDR2 are SGHTA and FQGNSA. The junction had 5 bases not matched to a gene; V was cut back by 5 bases and J by 7 bases. CDR3 DNA sequence: TGTGCCAGCAGCCACAGGGGGCCCGGTGAAAAACTGTTTTTT. This codes for CASSHRGPGEKLFF.

The chain has TRBV27 and TRBJ2-5; a possible D gene is TRBD1 (5 bases). Trimming removed 0 bases from V and 4 bases from J, with 12 bases in between. The CDR3 covers 15 residues. Germline V gene lookup returns CDR1 MNHEY and CDR2 SMNVEV (reference sequence). The CDR3 spells CASSLSGLGRETQYF. CDR3 DNA sequence: TGTGCCAGCAGTTTATCTGGCCTGGGGCGAGAGACCCAGTACTTC.

The V call is TRBV27, the J call TRBJ1-2; TRBD1 is a possible D gene (6 bases). The CDR3 runs 12 residues. Germline loops: CDR1 MNHEY, CDR2 SMNVEV (reference sequence). Trimming left V 4 bases short and J 8 bases short, with 11 bases between. The CDR3 spells CASSSQGSGYTF. The CDR3 coding sequence is TGTGCCAGCAGTTCCCAGGGGTCCGGCTACACCTTC.

Regarding this clone: The junction and the germline gene differ at one end; a read error may be behind it. The chain links TRBV7-7 to TRBJ2-3; D may be TRBD2 (6 bases). CDR3 size: 14 residues. CDR1 SSHAT and CDR2 FNYEAQ come from the germline V gene (reference sequence). CDR3 DNA: TGTGCTAGCAGCCTTAGCGGCCCTACCGACACGCAGTATTTT. Encoded protein: CASSLSGPTDTQYF.

The chain is built from TRBV15 and TRBJ2-3, with 7 bases lining up with TRBD1. Germline CDR1 and CDR2: LNHNV and YYDKDF (reference sequence). The ends lost 11 bases at V and 0 bases at J; junction bases unmatched: 23. The CDR3 has 19 amino acids. The CDR3 DNA sequence: TGTGCCGCCCAAGACCTCGAAGCAGGGGGAAGAACTAGCACAGATACGCAGTATTTT. Protein: CAAQDLEAGGRTSTDTQYF.

The rearrangement links TRBV19 to TRBJ1-1; tentatively, D is TRBD1 (5 bases). CDR3 length equals 12 residues. The V gene's germline CDR1 is LNHDA and CDR2 SQIVND (reference sequence). Trimming removed 7 bases at V and 6 bases at J, with 12 bases between. CDR3 residues: CASTGRVSEAFF. CDR3 DNA sequence: TGTGCCAGTACGGGCAGGGTTTCTGAAGCTTTCTTT.

The V and J genes are TRBV7-9 and TRBJ2-1, with D perhaps TRBD1 (6 bases). The V gene lost 9 bases and the J gene lost 5 bases, with 26 bases spanning the gap. CDR1 SEHNR and CDR2 FQNEAQ come from the germline V gene (reference sequence). This CDR3 region has 17 residues. The CDR3 DNA reads as TGTGCCAGTACAAAACCCTCGACAGGAGGAGAGGACAATGAGCAGTTCTTC. Its protein is CASTKPSTGGEDNEQFF.

This clone has just one count. The chain is built from TRBV7-2 and TRBJ2-1; D ambiguous. V was shortened by 1 base and J by 4 bases, with 5 bases between the two germline ends. This CDR3 is 13 amino acids long. CDR1 and CDR2 (germline): SGHTA, FQGNSA. The CDR3 loop reads CASSLDHYNEQFF. The DNA of the CDR3 is TGTGCCAGCAGCTTAGATCATTACAATGAGCAGTTCTTC. Full variable domain (outside the CDR3, taken from reference TRBV7-2 and TRBJ2-1): GAGVSQSPSNKVTEKGKDVELRCDPISGHTALYWYRQSLGQGLEFLIYFQGNSAPDKSGLPSDRFSAERTGGSVSTLTIQRTQQEDSAVYLCASSLDHYNEQFFGPGTRLTVL.

There are a few counts of this clone. The CDR3 DNA is TGTGCCTGGAGTTCAGGGGCGGGGGGGACAAACAATGAGCAGTTCTTC. It yields the protein CAWSSGAGGTNNEQFF. This chain joins TRBV30 and TRBJ2-1; TRBD2 matches at 9 bases. The ends lost 2 bases at V and 5 bases at J; junction bases unmatched: 10. This CDR3 has 16 amino acids. Germline CDR1 GTSNPN, CDR2 SVGIG (reference sequence).

This sequence joins TRBV6-5 and TRBJ1-4, with 10 bases lining up with TRBD1. V lost 11 bases to trimming and J lost 10 bases; unmatched junction nucleotides: 13. From germline, CDR1 is MNHEY and CDR2 SVGAGI. CDR3 length: 14 amino acids. CDR3 loop: CAGAPGQGSVKLFF. The CDR3 DNA is TGTGCCGGAGCGCCGGGACAGGGGTCGGTAAAACTGTTTTTT.

This clone came up a few times. The rearrangement uses TRBV10-1 and TRBJ2-7, with 14 bases lining up with TRBD2. CDR3 size: 17 residues. Per germline, CDR1 WNHNN and CDR2 SYGVQD (reference sequence). V was pared by 6 bases and J by 5 bases, with 12 bases of the junction left unmatched. The CDR3 nucleotides read TGCGCCAGCAGCTCCGGGACTAGCGGGAGCAGCAGGAACGAGCAGTACTTC. Protein sequence: CASSSGTSGSSRNEQYF.

This chain links TRBV29-1 with TRBJ2-1; TRBD2 aligns across 7 bases. CDR3 length equals 14 residues. Germline CDR1 SQVTM, CDR2 ANQGSEA. The junction had 8 bases not matched to a gene; V was cut back by 7 bases and J by 2 bases. CDR3 residues: CSALGGTAYNEQFF. DNA of the CDR3: TGCAGCGCCCTCGGGGGGACTGCCTACAATGAGCAGTTCTTC.

This chain uses TRBV30 with TRBJ2-3; perhaps TRBD2 as D (6 bases). This CDR3 is built from 14 residues. Deletions cut 4 bases from V and 0 bases from J, with 11 bases between. Germline lookup yields CDR1 GTSNPN and CDR2 SVGIG (reference sequence). CDR3 sequence: CAWIGGTSTDTQYF. CDR3 in DNA: TGTGCCTGGATAGGCGGGACGAGCACAGATACGCAGTATTTT.

The chain's CDR3 is CASSLDGTSYEQYF. The DNA for the CDR3 is TGTGCCAGCAGTTTAGATGGGACATCCTACGAGCAGTACTTC. V usage is TRBV28 and J usage is TRBJ2-7; tentative D call: TRBD1 (6 bases). Trimming shortened V by 2 bases and J by 1 base, and 9 bases separated the two germline ends. Germline CDR1 is MDHEN and CDR2 is SYDVKM. The CDR3 has 14 residues.

The chain employs TRBV18 and TRBJ1-1, with a tentative D call TRBD1 (5 bases). The germline gives CDR1 KGHSH, CDR2 LQKENI. The CDR3 extends over 14 amino acids. Trimming took off 1 base at V and 11 bases at J, with 17 bases between the two ends. CDR3 in DNA: TGTGCCAGCTCACCACTGACGGGGGGAAGAAGGGCTTTCTTT. Encoded protein: CASSPLTGGRRAFF.

This clone was seen a few times. The chain joins TRBV2 to TRBJ2-1; possible D gene TRBD1, 5 bases. Trimming removed 7 bases at V and 5 bases at J, with 12 bases between. CDR1 and CDR2 (germline): SNHLY, FYNNEI. This CDR3 is built from 13 residues. CDR3 in DNA: TGTGCCAGCATCGGTTCAGGGAACAATGAGCAGTTCTTC. Translating it yields CASIGSGNNEQFF. Combining the CDR3 with reference TRBV2 and TRBJ2-1 gives the whole variable domain EPEVTQTPSHQVTQMGQEVILRCVPISNHLYFYWYRQILGQKVEFLVSFYNNEISEKSEIFDDQFSVERPDGSNFTLKIRSTKLEDSAMYFCASIGSGNNEQFFGPGTRLTVL.

The chain is built from TRBV2 and TRBJ1-1; 7 bases agree with TRBD1. The J segment lost 2 bases and the V segment lost 6 bases, leaving 12 bases of the junction unmatched. CDR1 SNHLY and CDR2 FYNNEI come from the germline V gene. This CDR3 region has 16 residues. This CDR3 is CASRDLLRDSNTEAFF. The CDR3 DNA follows: TGTGCCAGCAGGGACCTTCTTCGGGACAGCAACACTGAAGCTTTCTTT. The complete variable domain, with remaining parts taken from reference TRBV2 and TRBJ1-1, reads EPEVTQTPSHQVTQMGQEVILRCVPISNHLYFYWYRQILGQKVEFLVSFYNNEISEKSEIFDDQFSVERPDGSNFTLKIRSTKLEDSAMYFCASRDLLRDSNTEAFFGQGTRLTVV.

The chain links TRBV10-2 to TRBJ1-4; 9 nucleotides align to TRBD1. V lost 8 bases to trimming and J lost 7 bases; unmatched junction nucleotides: 5. CDR1 WSHSY and CDR2 SAAADI come from the germline V gene. The CDR3 is 13 residues long. The CDR3 DNA follows: TGCGCCAGCCAGGACAGGGGAGTTGAAAAACTGTTTTTT. Amino acids: CASQDRGVEKLFF.

CDR3 residues: CASSLGHQMNTEAFF. CDR3 sequence (DNA): TGTGCCAGCAGCTTAGGTCACCAGATGAACACTGAAGCTTTCTTT. The V gene is TRBV7-2, the J gene TRBJ1-1; no definite D call. The germline gives CDR1 SGHTA, CDR2 FQGNSA. The V gene lost 1 base and the J gene lost 0 bases, with 9 bases spanning the gap. The CDR3 runs 15 residues.

The chain is built from TRBV5-4 and TRBJ2-3; 11 bases are a match to TRBD2. The germline gives CDR1 SGHNT, CDR2 YYREEE (reference sequence). With V trimmed by 4 bases and J by 1 base, 2 bases remained unmatched. The CDR3 loop spans 15 amino acids. The CDR3 loop is CASSPGLAGTDTQYF. CDR3 nucleotide sequence: TGTGCCAGCAGCCCGGGACTAGCGGGCACAGATACGCAGTATTTT.

V and J are TRBV19 and TRBJ2-1; a possible D gene is TRBD2 (5 bases). In germline, CDR1 is LNHDA, CDR2 SQIVND (reference sequence). The CDR3 has 13 residues. V was trimmed by 6 bases and J by 10 bases, leaving 16 bases between them. CDR3 in amino acids: CASRPLSGSEQFF. The CDR3 nucleotides read TGTGCCAGTAGACCTTTGAGCGGAAGCGAGCAGTTCTTC.

The chain links TRBV19 to TRBJ2-2; 9 bases map to TRBD1. This CDR3 has 14 residues. Germline assignment: CDR1 LNHDA and CDR2 SQIVND (reference sequence). With 7 bases clipped from V and 5 bases from J, the junction kept 5 bases outside the gene matches. CDR3 sequence reads: CASMDRGLTGELFF. DNA of the CDR3: TGTGCCAGTATGGACAGGGGATTGACCGGGGAGCTGTTTTTT.

The chain couples TRBV4-2 to TRBJ2-3; 12 bases map to TRBD2. Trimming at V came to 3 bases and at J to 4 bases, leaving 8 bases not matched to a gene. Germline-derived CDR1 and CDR2 are LGHNA and YNFKEQ. This CDR3 has 17 residues. The CDR3 sequence is CASSQAASGRASDTQYF. For the CDR3, the DNA is TGTGCCAGCAGCCAGGCGGCTAGCGGGAGGGCCTCAGATACGCAGTATTTT.

This clone appeared a single time. The chain carries TRBV7-2 and TRBJ2-3; 10 nucleotides agree with TRBD2. V gave up 2 bases and J gave up 4 bases; unmatched junction bases: 6. This CDR3 has 16 residues. Germline V CDR1 and CDR2: SGHTA, FQGNSA. The CDR3 DNA sequence: TGTGCCAGCAGCTTACATTCTAGCGGGGGATCAGATACGCAGTATTTT. This sequence encodes CASSLHSSGGSDTQYF.

This clone was observed once. The chain recombines TRBV7-3 with TRBJ2-5, with D unclear. Trimming removed 4 bases from V and 2 bases from J, with 8 bases in between. The germline CDR1 and CDR2 sequences are SGHTA and FQGTGA. The CDR3 is made up of 13 amino acids. In nucleotides, the CDR3 is TGTGCCAGCAGCTCCTCCCCTCAAGAGACCCAGTACTTC. This gives the protein CASSSSPQETQYF.

The V gene is TRBV7-9, the J gene TRBJ1-2; TRBD1 might be the D (6 bases). This CDR3 is built from 15 residues. Germline assignment: CDR1 SEHNR and CDR2 FQNEAQ (reference sequence). Trimming removed 1 base at V and 5 bases at J, with 14 bases between. Here the CDR3 reads CASSLGLGTNYGYTF. The CDR3 nucleotides are TGTGCCAGCAGCTTAGGGTTGGGGACAAATTATGGCTACACCTTC.

The chain uses TRBV5-6 and TRBJ1-1; TRBD1 matches 8 bases. V shed 3 bases and J 1 base; nucleotides not matched to a gene: 11. Germline CDR1 is SGHDT and CDR2 is YYEEEE. This CDR3 has 17 residues. The CDR3 DNA follows: TGTGCCAGCAGCTCCGTGCGGGACAGGTGGGCGAACACTGAAGCTTTCTTT. Its translation is CASSSVRDRWANTEAFF.

This clone has just a few counts. This rearrangement joins TRBV5-5 to TRBJ2-5; weak D call: TRBD2 (6 bases). Per germline, CDR1 SGHKS and CDR2 YYEKEE (reference sequence). The CDR3 totals 15 residues. V was pared by 0 bases and J by 4 bases, with 13 bases between. In DNA form, the CDR3 reads TGTGCCAGCAGCTTGGTGGAGGGTGGGGCAGAGACCCAGTACTTC. Translating gives CASSLVEGGAETQYF.